The clone carrying this T cell receptor (beta chain) occurred once. The antigen remains unidentified. The conserved closing phenylalanine or tryptophan is absent in this CDR3, likely reflecting a read error. Noted time point: persistent/refractory GD, antithyroid drugs over 5 years with positive TRAb. PBMC RNA served as the TCR library source. V lost 7 bases, J lost 6 bases, and 13 bases lay in between. Germline V gene sequence: CDR1 SQVTM, CDR2 ANQGSEA. This CDR3 has 11 residues. This specimen belongs to a study of regulatory T cells in long-lasting Graves disease. Study overall: Patients with persistent Graves' disease had over 5 years of antithyroid drugs and persistent TSH receptor antibodies.

General study findings and limits: New patients shared around 920 public clonotypes, fewer than the 2,500 to 3,000 shared by persistent patients. Persistent cases favored TRBV28, TRBJ1-2 and TRBJ2-5.

CDR3 regions were amplified by Arm-PCR using iRepertoire HTBI primers to build TCR beta libraries. In TCRdb, the multiplex PCR reads were re-called with MiXCR into one record per CDR3 protein. The table has 600,000 to 850,000 distinct CDR3 sequences, around 30% seen once; the top ten hold 35% to 55%. The chain uses TRBV29-1 and TRBJ2-7, with unresolved D. The receptor's source is a female donor with Graves disease. The sample was peripheral blood mononuclear cells (PBMCs), taken when the disease was refractory, from a patient treated with antithyroid drugs. Written as DNA, the CDR3 is TGCAGCGCCCAGGACGAGTCCGAGCAGTACTCC. It encodes CSAQDESEQYS.